This T cell receptor (beta chain) is from a study of cytomegalovirus exposure and HLA in healthy donors. The study's findings and limits: In a later analysis, productive TCRs from donors in an Asian-associated ancestry cluster reportedly carried fewer N-insertions than the cohort mean. In a later analysis, CMV-associated beta chains were mostly HLA-associated, it appeared.

The CDR3 is 13 residues long. Germline loops: CDR1 MDHEN, CDR2 SYDVKM. V gave up 9 bases and J gave up 1 base, with 12 bases separating them. A word on this clone: The antigen remains unidentified.

Vbeta (60) and Jbeta (13) primers were used in the PCR. Clones were sequenced by immunoSEQ multiplex PCR, and TCRdb holds only the in-frame ones, with some missing. The sample consists of fewer than 200,000 clones, about 71% of them appearing once. The TCR originated in a woman aged 25 to 39 in good health and CMV-seronegative. Source material: PBMCs. V is TRBV28 and J is TRBJ2-5, with D unresolved. The DNA of the CDR3 is TGTGCCAGTGTGGCGGCAGTCCAAGAGACCCAGTACTTC. Translated, it gives CASVAAVQETQYF.